These 11 T cell receptor beta chains originate from one sample sequenced in a study of blood T cells in healthy people across ages. Next came a second PCR, run for about 6 to 12 cycles, which used a sample-barcoded 5' primer along with a J-beta primer mix. Each CDR3 protein gets one entry after TCRdb re-called the 5' RACE reads with MiXCR. The repertoire holds around 650,000 distinct CDR3 sequences, with approximately 40% as singletons. Sequenced input: blood. Receptors were obtained from a man older than 75 in good health.

V gene TRBV20-1 combines with J gene TRBJ1-2; D is possibly TRBD1 (6 bases). The germline V and J ends were trimmed by 0 bases and 5 bases, with 19 bases remaining between them. Germline V lookup: CDR1 DFQATT, CDR2 SNEGSKA (reference sequence). The CDR3 spans 16 residues. The CDR3 loop is CSARDTGGGGYYGYTF. CDR3 DNA: TGCAGTGCTAGAGATACTGGAGGGGGGGGTTATTATGGCTACACCTTC.

The CDR3 sequence: CSVAGDSCNQPQHF. The CDR3, as DNA: TGCAGCGTGGCAGGCGACAGTTGCAATCAGCCCCAGCATTTT. J is TRBJ1-5 and V is TRBV29-1, with D possibly being TRBD1 (5 bases). This CDR3 spans 14 amino acids. Deletions cut 6 bases from V and 2 bases from J, with 14 bases between. Germline V gives CDR1 SQVTM, CDR2 ANQGSEA.

This chain connects TRBV7-9 to TRBJ2-5; 11 nucleotides align to TRBD1. Trimming cost V 5 bases and J 12 bases; bases outside gene matches: 5. The germline gives CDR1 SEHNR, CDR2 FQNEAQ (reference sequence). The CDR3 loop spans 12 amino acids. For the CDR3, the DNA is TGTGCCAGCAGCCGGGACAGGGGGAATAAGTACTTC. Its translation: CASSRDRGNKYF. The full variable domain, its missing parts supplied by reference TRBV7-9 and TRBJ2-5, is DTGVSQNPRHKITKRGQNVTFRCDPISEHNRLYWYRQTLGQGPEFLTYFQNEAQLEKSRLLSDRFSAERPKGSFSTLEIQRTEQGDSAMYLCASSRDRGNKYFGPGTRLLVL.

The chain links TRBV12-3 or TRBV12-4 to TRBJ2-1, with D maybe TRBD1 (5 bases). The V gene lost 1 base and the J gene lost 8 bases, with 9 bases spanning the gap. The CDR3 extends over 13 amino acids. CDR3 DNA sequence: TGTGCCAGCAGTTTAGAGGCCAGGGATGAGCAGTTCTTC. It codes for CASSLEARDEQFF.

This clonotype was counted a few times. CDR3 residues: CASSEGGGDTQYF. CDR3 coding DNA: TGTGCCAGCAGTGAAGGAGGAGGAGATACGCAGTATTTT. The V call is TRBV2, the J call TRBJ2-3; the D gene is possibly TRBD2 (5 bases). Per germline, CDR1 SNHLY and CDR2 FYNNEI. With 1 base removed from V and 5 bases from J, the gap between germline ends came to 7 bases. This CDR3 has 13 amino acids. The whole variable domain, filled in from reference TRBV2 and TRBJ2-3, reads EPEVTQTPSHQVTQMGQEVILRCVPISNHLYFYWYRQILGQKVEFLVSFYNNEISEKSEIFDDQFSVERPDGSNFTLKIRSTKLEDSAMYFCASSEGGGDTQYFGPGTRLTVL.

The rearrangement uses TRBV7-2 and TRBJ2-1, with unresolved D. Trimming took off 5 bases at V and 5 bases at J, with 10 bases between the two ends. The germline CDR1 and CDR2 sequences are SGHTA and FQGNSA. The CDR3 runs to 13 residues. The CDR3 sequence is CASSRDPHNEQFF. In DNA form, the CDR3 reads TGTGCCAGCAGCCGAGACCCCCACAATGAGCAGTTCTTC.

The chain uses TRBV4-3 and TRBJ2-1; D is ambiguous. The end of the DNA is better explained by TRBJ2-7, so the J call may be wrong. CDR3 size: 14 residues. Germline V CDR1 and CDR2: LGHNA, YSLEER. The CDR3 nucleotides read TGCGCCAGCAGCCAAGGCGGACCTTACAATGAGCAGTACTTC. This translates into CASSQGGPYNEQYF.

In this sample, this clonotype turned up a few times. This chain uses TRBV5-4 with TRBJ2-5, with D perhaps matching TRBD1 (6 bases). CDR1 and CDR2 from the germline V gene are SGHNT and YYREEE (reference sequence). This CDR3 region has 15 residues. The ends were cut back, 4 bases at V and 4 bases at J, with 17 bases in the middle. This chain's CDR3 is CASSPGTNEGETQYF. In DNA, the CDR3 is TGTGCCAGCAGCCCTGGGACAAACGAAGGAGAGACCCAGTACTTC.

This clonotype was observed once. The V and J genes are TRBV5-1 and TRBJ1-2, with a weak D call TRBD1 (6 bases). The CDR3 covers 14 residues. Germline V lookup: CDR1 SGHRS, CDR2 YFSETQ. Trimming pared 4 bases from V and 13 bases from J, leaving 23 bases between. The CDR3 coding sequence is TGCGCCAGCAGCGTAGGACAGAAGGAGGGGTCGTTCACCTTC. Its protein is CASSVGQKEGSFTF.

In regard to this clonotype: One junction end does not reproduce the germline sequence, and a read error may be involved. This rearrangement joins TRBV18 to TRBJ2-1, with TRBD1 matching 10 bases. Germline assignment: CDR1 KGHSH and CDR2 LQKENI. The CDR3 runs to 17 residues. CDR3: CASSPIPGQGGYNEQFF. The CDR3 nucleotides read TGTGCCAGCTCACCAATCCCCGGACAGGGGGGCTACAATGAACAGTTCTTC.

With respect to this clonotype: One end of the junction fails to match germline, which may point to a read error. The rearrangement links TRBV4-1 to TRBJ2-3; D is unclear. The CDR3 covers 14 residues. Germline lookup yields CDR1 MGHRA and CDR2 YSYEKL. DNA for the CDR3: TGCGCCAACAGCCCCCAAAAGGACACAGATACGCAGTATTTT. It is translated as CANSPQKDTDTQYF.